This TCR beta chain appears in the sequencing data of a study of blood T cell repertoires in COVID-19. Study background: PBMCs, B-cell-depleted T cells, or T cells provided the cDNA or gDNA that made up the material.

TCRdb's copy holds only in-frame clones and misses some; the assay was immunoSEQ multiplex PCR. The profile covers about 140,000 clones, with approximately 88% appearing a single time and about 1.7% taken by the ten largest. The CDR3 has 16 residues. V shed 1 base and J 5 bases; nucleotides not matched to a gene: 9. The germline gives CDR1 LNHNV, CDR2 YYDKDF (reference sequence). The V and J genes are TRBV15 and TRBJ2-7; 9 bases match TRBD1. The sample consisted of peripheral blood. The sequence came from a woman aged 45-65 years with acute or convalescent COVID-19. The CDR3 sequence is CATSRGLVTGGDEQYF. CDR3 DNA sequence: TGTGCCACCAGCAGAGGATTAGTGACAGGGGGTGACGAGCAGTACTTC.